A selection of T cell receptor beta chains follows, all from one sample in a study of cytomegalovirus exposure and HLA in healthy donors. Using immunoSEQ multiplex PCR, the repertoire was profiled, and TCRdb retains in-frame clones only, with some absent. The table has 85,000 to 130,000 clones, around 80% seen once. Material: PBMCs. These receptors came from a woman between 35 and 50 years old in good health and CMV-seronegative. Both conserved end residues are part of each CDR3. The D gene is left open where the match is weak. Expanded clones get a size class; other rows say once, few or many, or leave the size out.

CDR3 DNA: TGCGCCAGCAGCCATCGCGAGGGGGGGTATGTCGCCGGGGAGCTGTTTTTT; CDR3 protein: CASSHREGGYVAGELFF; V gene: TRBV4-3; CDR3 length: 17; D gene: .; J gene: TRBJ2-2; clone size: .
CDR3 DNA: TGTGCCAGCAGTCCTATTTATCCAGCGGGAGGGCGCTACGAGCAGTACTTC; CDR3 protein: CASSPIYPAGGRYEQYF; V gene: TRBV27; CDR3 length: 17; D gene: TRBD2; J gene: TRBJ2-7; clone size: .
CDR3 DNA: TGTGCCAGCAGCTTTCCGCATGGCAGTCCCTATGGCTACACCTTC; CDR3 protein: CASSFPHGSPYGYTF; V gene: TRBV5-5; CDR3 length: 15; D gene: .; J gene: TRBJ1-2; clone size: once
CDR3 DNA: TGTGCCAGCAGCCCTGACACCGAGGAAGCTTTCTTT; CDR3 protein: CASSPDTEEAFF; V gene: TRBV28; CDR3 length: 12; D gene: .; J gene: TRBJ1-1; clone size: .
CDR3 DNA: TGTGCCAGCAATAGACAGGCCCTCATGAACACTGAAGCTTTCTTT; CDR3 protein: CASNRQALMNTEAFF; V gene: TRBV6-5; CDR3 length: 15; D gene: .; J gene: TRBJ1-1; clone size: .
CDR3 DNA: TGTGCCAGCAGTCTCGGCCCCGGGACAGATACGCAGTATTTT; CDR3 protein: CASSLGPGTDTQYF; V gene: TRBV28; CDR3 length: 14; D gene: .; J gene: TRBJ2-3; clone size: .
CDR3 DNA: TGTGCCAGCAGAGGGGGACTAGCGGGTCTCACCGGGGAGCTGTTTTTT; CDR3 protein: CASRGGLAGLTGELFF; V gene: TRBV2; CDR3 length: 16; D gene: TRBD2; J gene: TRBJ2-2; clone size: .
CDR3 DNA: TGTGCCAGCAGCTTTGAGTACGAGCAGTACTTC; CDR3 protein: CASSFEYEQYF; V gene: TRBV5-6; CDR3 length: 11; D gene: .; J gene: TRBJ2-7; clone size: .
CDR3 DNA: TGTGCCAGCAGTTTATATCTGAGTTGGACAGGGGAGCAGTTCTTC; CDR3 protein: CASSLYLSWTGEQFF; V gene: TRBV28; CDR3 length: 15; D gene: TRBD1; J gene: TRBJ2-1; clone size: .
CDR3 DNA: TGTGCCTGGAGTAGGCGGGAGGGTCCGATCTTC; CDR3 protein: CAWSRREGPIF; V gene: TRBV30; CDR3 length: 11; D gene: TRBD2; J gene: TRBJ2-1; clone size: .
CDR3 DNA: TGTGCCAGCAGCTCTCAGGGGCATCAGCCCCAGCATTTT; CDR3 protein: CASSSQGHQPQHF; V gene: TRBV7-8; CDR3 length: 13; D gene: .; J gene: TRBJ1-5; clone size: .
CDR3 DNA: TGTGCCAGCTCACCCCTACTGGGACAGTCAGAGACCCAGTACTTC; CDR3 protein: CASSPLLGQSETQYF; V gene: TRBV18; CDR3 length: 15; D gene: TRBD1; J gene: TRBJ2-5; clone size: .
CDR3 DNA: TGCAGCGTTGGAAGGCGTCTAGCGGGATCCGAGCAGTACTTC; CDR3 protein: CSVGRRLAGSEQYF; V gene: TRBV29-1; CDR3 length: 14; D gene: TRBD2; J gene: TRBJ2-7; clone size: .
CDR3 DNA: TGTGCCAGCAGCCACGGGGGAGGGCTGCAGTACGAGCAGTACTTC; CDR3 protein: CASSHGGGLQYEQYF; V gene: TRBV4-2; CDR3 length: 15; D gene: TRBD2; J gene: TRBJ2-7; clone size: few
CDR3 DNA: TGTGCCCCCCCGGGACAGGCTTTTTCTTGTGAAAAACTGTTTTTT; CDR3 protein: CAPPGQAFSCEKLFF; V gene: TRBV28; CDR3 length: 15; D gene: TRBD1; J gene: TRBJ1-4; clone size: .
CDR3 DNA: TGTGCCAGCTCACCACAGGGACAGGGCCCCAGCGAGCAGTACTTC; CDR3 protein: CASSPQGQGPSEQYF; V gene: TRBV18; CDR3 length: 15; D gene: TRBD1; J gene: TRBJ2-7; clone size: once
CDR3 DNA: TGTGCCAGCAGCTTAGATAGCCCTCTAGCGGGAGGGATCAATGAGCAGTTCTTC; CDR3 protein: CASSLDSPLAGGINEQFF; V gene: TRBV11-2; CDR3 length: 18; D gene: TRBD2; J gene: TRBJ2-1; clone size: .
CDR3 DNA: TGTGCCAGCTCACCACCCGGGACTATCTACAATGAGCAGTTCTTC; CDR3 protein: CASSPPGTIYNEQFF; V gene: TRBV18; CDR3 length: 15; D gene: TRBD2; J gene: TRBJ2-1; clone size: once
CDR3 DNA: TGTGCCAGCAGTCGGACTAGCGGGCCTAATACGCAGTATTTT; CDR3 protein: CASSRTSGPNTQYF; V gene: TRBV27; CDR3 length: 14; D gene: TRBD2; J gene: TRBJ2-3; clone size: few
CDR3 DNA: TGTGCCAGCAGTTACGGGGACAGTAGCTTAAACACCATATATTTT; CDR3 protein: CASSYGDSSLNTIYF; V gene: TRBV28; CDR3 length: 15; D gene: TRBD1; J gene: TRBJ1-3; clone size: .
CDR3 DNA: TGTGCCAGCAGTGACCGAAAGGGACTAGTCGATGAGCAGTTCTTC; CDR3 protein: CASSDRKGLVDEQFF; V gene: TRBV6-1; CDR3 length: 15; D gene: TRBD2; J gene: TRBJ2-1; clone size: .
CDR3 DNA: TGCGCCAGCAGCCATCGACAGGGGGGCTACAATGAGCAGTTCTTC; CDR3 protein: CASSHRQGGYNEQFF; V gene: TRBV4-1; CDR3 length: 15; D gene: TRBD1; J gene: TRBJ2-1; clone size: .
CDR3 DNA: TGTGCCAGCAGCCTGACAGAGAATCAGCCCCAGCATTTT; CDR3 protein: CASSLTENQPQHF; V gene: TRBV6-4; CDR3 length: 13; D gene: .; J gene: TRBJ1-5; clone size: .
CDR3 DNA: TGTGCCAGTAGTAGAGGACAGAAGTACGCTGAAGCTTTCTTT; CDR3 protein: CASSRGQKYAEAFF; V gene: TRBV19; CDR3 length: 14; D gene: .; J gene: TRBJ1-1; clone size: few
CDR3 DNA: TGCGCCAGCAGCGCTGGACAGAACAATGAGCAGTTCTTC; CDR3 protein: CASSAGQNNEQFF; V gene: TRBV5-1; CDR3 length: 13; D gene: .; J gene: TRBJ2-1; clone size: .
CDR3 DNA: TGTGCCAGCAGTACGACCCAGGGGTCTTCTAACTATGGCTACACCTTC; CDR3 protein: CASSTTQGSSNYGYTF; V gene: TRBV27; CDR3 length: 16; D gene: .; J gene: TRBJ1-2; clone size: .
CDR3 DNA: TGTGCCAGCAGCGTTAGCGGGACGGACCACGAGCAGTACTTC; CDR3 protein: CASSVSGTDHEQYF; V gene: TRBV7-2; CDR3 length: 14; D gene: TRBD2; J gene: TRBJ2-7; clone size: .
CDR3 DNA: TGTGCCAGCTCACCGGCCATCACACCCGGGGACACTGAAGCTTTCTTT; CDR3 protein: CASSPAITPGDTEAFF; V gene: TRBV18; CDR3 length: 16; D gene: .; J gene: TRBJ1-1; clone size: .
CDR3 DNA: TGTGCCAGCAGCTTGGGACTAGCGGGAGGGAGATACGAGCAGTACTTC; CDR3 protein: CASSLGLAGGRYEQYF; V gene: TRBV5-4; CDR3 length: 16; D gene: TRBD2; J gene: TRBJ2-7; clone size: .
CDR3 DNA: TGTGCCACCCTAGGGACAGGGGGTACAGCACCCCTCCACTTT; CDR3 protein: CATLGTGGTAPLHF; V gene: TRBV6-6; CDR3 length: 14; D gene: TRBD1; J gene: TRBJ1-6; clone size: .
CDR3 DNA: TGTGCCAGCAGCGCTCGTGCTGGCACGAACACTGAAGCTTTCTTT; CDR3 protein: CASSARAGTNTEAFF; V gene: TRBV9; CDR3 length: 15; D gene: .; J gene: TRBJ1-1; clone size: .
CDR3 DNA: TGTGCCAGCAGTTTGGACGAAAACTACGGGACAGGTCACACCGGGGAGCTGTTTTTT; CDR3 protein: CASSLDENYGTGHTGELFF; V gene: TRBV28; CDR3 length: 19; D gene: TRBD1; J gene: TRBJ2-2; clone size: .
CDR3 DNA: TGTGCCACCAGCAGTAGAGAATCTCACACAGATACGCAGTATTTT; CDR3 protein: CATSSRESHTDTQYF; V gene: TRBV15; CDR3 length: 15; D gene: .; J gene: TRBJ2-3; clone size: .
CDR3 DNA: TGTGCCAGTAGTATGTTTGTGGGAGAGACCTACAATGAGCAGTTCTTC; CDR3 protein: CASSMFVGETYNEQFF; V gene: TRBV19; CDR3 length: 16; D gene: .; J gene: TRBJ2-1; clone size: .